The T cell receptor (beta chain) described here comes from a study of blood T cells in healthy people across ages (dated by TCRdb to 2015 to 2017). As for the study more broadly: Template switching captured roughly one uniquely barcoded TCR beta cDNA molecule per two T cells in model experiments. Four age groups were formed from the donors: young (average approximately 15 years), middle-aged (roughly 38), aged (around 62) and long-lived (approximately 78). The study analyzed two additional independent replicas of 1 million unique cDNA reads from the same blood draw for two donors, one aged 18 to 29 and one aged 80 or older. Age-related changes in TCR beta repertoire diversity were measured in the study by deep sequencing normalized with unique cDNA molecular identifiers. Findings and caveats that apply to the study as a whole: Total diversity estimates from one million sequenced T cells were considered lower bounds and underestimates. Conclusive comparison of naive and antigen-experienced compartments was prevented by the profiling of bulk unsorted PBMCs. Compared with the aged group, the long-lived group had more naive CD4+ T cells, fewer expanded clones and increased TCR diversity, a pattern suggesting age selection. Observed TCR beta diversity correlated strongly with the percentage of naive T cells measured by flow cytometry. Observed TCR beta diversity per million T cells fell roughly linearly with age, and a significant reduction was already apparent by age around 40. Because donor CMV infection status was unknown, age-related changes in expanded clonotypes were potentially confounded.

This clonotype has only a few counts. No cognate antigen has been identified for it. The input lacks base qualities; no much larger clone sits a single base away. CDR1 and CDR2 are drawn from the germline V gene: SGDLS, YYNGEE. V is shortened by 4 bases, J by 2 bases, and the region joining them spans 12 bases. The CDR3 holds 14 amino acids from the cysteine to the phenylalanine. Only CDR3 DNA remains: 42 bases, in frame from the first base. Systemically healthy Caucasian individuals from Russia, around 38 in total and aged about 6 to 100 years, were included as donors. Approximately 9.7 milliliters of peripheral blood were drawn from each donor into EDTA-treated Vacutainer tubes. PBMCs were isolated by Ficoll-Paque density-gradient centrifugation, with at least 6 million obtained per sample. Total RNA, at least 6 micrograms per sample, was extracted from PBMCs with Trizol reagent. Naive CD45RAhigh/CD27high T cell percentages were measured by flow cytometry on a PBMC aliquot from every donor.

Libraries were made using 5' RACE. The run used an Illumina HiSeq 2500. The second PCR ran for roughly 6 to 11 cycles and used a J-beta primer mix along with a sample-barcoded 5' primer. Each TCR beta cDNA molecule received a unique molecular identifier from a template-switch 5' adaptor carrying 12 random nucleotides. At least 2.5 million CDR3-containing paired-end reads were obtained from each sample. The Mint cDNA synthesis kit, primed by a TRBC-specific oligonucleotide, was used to synthesize first-strand cDNA from all RNA. Following uracil-DNA glycosylase treatment, all cDNA underwent a first 18-cycle PCR with the universal primers M1SS and BC2_uni_R. The authors' pipeline ran thus. Normalization of each sample was performed by random selection of 1 million high-quality reads, each carrying a distinct molecular identifier. Reads with shared molecular identifiers were discarded instead of being binned into consensus sequences. MiTCR, run with a Q25 quality threshold and the strictest error-elimination algorithm, handled CDR3 identification, clonotype clustering and error correction. Lower-bound total TCR beta diversity was estimated with a nonparametric unseen species model using Euler transformation. Using fastp at Q25 and MiXCR, TCRdb reprocessed the public reads and kept productive beta chains. All rows with the same CDR3 protein become a single entry with the most common DNA and genes. The V and J calls come from TCRdb's annotation, not from the publication. The sample table lists 700,000 to 900,000 distinct CDR3 sequences, roughly 24% of them with a count of one. The leading ten clones occupy around 3% of the sample.

These data were also reused for a study on T cells of mothers and their children. Per that second paper: Nine systemically healthy Caucasian individuals, comprising three mothers and their six children, were included as donors. cDNA synthesis consumed the entire amount of extracted RNA, loaded at around 1.5 ug RNA in each 15 ul reaction. In the second PCR, the M1S primer introduced both the sample barcodes and 2-4 random nucleotides. Each mother yielded over 10 million TCR beta CDR3 reads and each child some 3 million reads. TCR recombination output is similarly shaped by thymic selection in related and unrelated pairs, with a minor effect exerted by inherited differences. Normalized repertoire overlap in related mother-child pairs was always slightly higher than in unrelated mother-child pairs, but the difference was never significant. No persistent microchimeric T cell clones were detected, at a sensitivity of 80 to 100 clones per million clonotypes. In the study, deep NGS was used to compare the TCR beta repertoires of mothers and children, and features distinguishing related mother-child pairs from unrelated individuals were sought. On average, the children were roughly 10 +/- 4 years old, while the mothers were about 40 +/- 4 years old. After adapter ligation with NEBNext reagents, the libraries were sequenced on Illumina HiSeq 2000 with 100+100 nt paired-end reads. To prevent cross-contamination, the mother and child libraries were prepared one month apart and sequenced in separate runs. Between roughly 500,000 and 2,100,000 distinct TCR beta clonotypes were identified per donor. Naive TCR beta clonotypes were estimated from low-frequency clonotypes matched to each donor's FACS-determined naive share, without sorting.

The sequence was obtained from a boy aged 5 to 17 in good health. The rearrangement combines TRBV9 with TRBJ2-5; 6 matching bases give a weak D call of TRBD2. Sample: blood. CDR3 region: CASSMGLQQETQYF. The nucleotides read TGTGCCAGCAGCATGGGACTGCAACAAGAGACCCAGTACTTC.